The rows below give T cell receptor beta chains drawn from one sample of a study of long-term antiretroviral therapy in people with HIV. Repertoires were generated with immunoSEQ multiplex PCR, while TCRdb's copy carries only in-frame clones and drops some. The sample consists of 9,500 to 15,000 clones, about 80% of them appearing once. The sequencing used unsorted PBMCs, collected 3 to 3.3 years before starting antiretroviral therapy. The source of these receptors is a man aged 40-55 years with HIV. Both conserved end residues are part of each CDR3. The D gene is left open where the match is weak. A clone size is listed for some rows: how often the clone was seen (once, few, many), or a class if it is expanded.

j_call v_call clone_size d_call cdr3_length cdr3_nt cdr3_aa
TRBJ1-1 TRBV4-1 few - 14 TGCGCCAGCAGCCAAGAGCAGGGGTTGGGTGAAGCTTTCTTT CASSQEQGLGEAFF
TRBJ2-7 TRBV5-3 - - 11 TGTGCCAGAAGCTACCCTTACGAGCAGTACTTC CARSYPYEQYF
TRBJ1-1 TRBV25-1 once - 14 TGTGCCAGCGGCTACAGGGAGGGGAACACTGAAGCTTTCTTT CASGYREGNTEAFF
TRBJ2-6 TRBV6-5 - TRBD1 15 TGTGCCACCAGGGGACAGCTGTTTGGGGCCAACGTCCTGACTTTC CATRGQLFGANVLTF
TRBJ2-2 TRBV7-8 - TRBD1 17 TGTGCCAGCAGCTCCATCGGACAGGGGGCGCCCACCGGGGAGCTGTTTTTT CASSSIGQGAPTGELFF
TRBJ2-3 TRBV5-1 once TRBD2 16 TGCGCCAGCAGCACAACTAGCGGGAGAGCGACAGATACGCAGTATTTT CASSTTSGRATDTQYF
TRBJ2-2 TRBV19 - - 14 TGTGCCAGTAGCTTACGGCGGAACACCGGGGAGCTGTTTTTT CASSLRRNTGELFF
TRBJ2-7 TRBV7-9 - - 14 TGTGCCAGCAGCGAAGGGTCACCCCGGAACGAGCAGTACTTC CASSEGSPRNEQYF
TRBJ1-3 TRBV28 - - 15 TGTGCCAGCAGTTTATATGGTGGCTCTGGAAACACCATATATTTT CASSLYGGSGNTIYF
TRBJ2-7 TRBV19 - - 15 TGTGCCAGTAGTATTGGTGGAGGGGCGTACTACGAGCAGTACTTC CASSIGGGAYYEQYF
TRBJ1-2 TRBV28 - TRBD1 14 TGTGCTACTCGGGGGGACAGCTTAGACTATGGCTACACCTTC CATRGDSLDYGYTF
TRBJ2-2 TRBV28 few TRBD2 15 TGTGCCAGCAATTCGCGGGAGTGGCAAACCGGGGAGCTGTTTTTT CASNSREWQTGELFF
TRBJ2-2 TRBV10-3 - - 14 TGTGCCATCAGTGGGCTAGCGAACACCGGGGAGCTGTTTTTT CAISGLANTGELFF
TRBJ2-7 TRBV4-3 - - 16 TGCGCCAGCAGCCAAGATTTCAGAGGAGAAATCTACGAGCAGTACTTC CASSQDFRGEIYEQYF
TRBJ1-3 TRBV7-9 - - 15 TGTGCCAGCAGCCCGCCCCCGAGGATTGGAAACACCATATATTTT CASSPPPRIGNTIYF
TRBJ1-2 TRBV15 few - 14 TGTGCCACCAGCAGGGACAGCGGGTATAATGGCTACACCTTC CATSRDSGYNGYTF
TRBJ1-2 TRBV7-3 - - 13 TGTGCCAGCAGCCCCGGGGAGGGTGATGGCTACACCTTC CASSPGEGDGYTF
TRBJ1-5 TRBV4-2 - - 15 TGTGCCAGCAGCCAGGTACAGGGACCAAATCAGCCCCAGCATTTT CASSQVQGPNQPQHF
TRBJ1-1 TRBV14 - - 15 TGTGCCAGCAGCCAATGGGGCCTGGGGATTGCTGAAGCTTTCTTT CASSQWGLGIAEAFF
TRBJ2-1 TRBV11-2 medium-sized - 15 TGTGCCAGCAGCCCCCAGGGTGGGCGATCTAGTGAGCAGTTCTTC CASSPQGGRSSEQFF
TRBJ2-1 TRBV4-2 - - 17 TGTGCCAGCAGCCAGGCATACGGGACCGGATCCTACAATGAGCAGTTCTTC CASSQAYGTGSYNEQFF
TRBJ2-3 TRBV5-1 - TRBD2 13 TGCGCCAGCACTCAAGCGGGGGCAGATACGCAGTATTTT CASTQAGADTQYF
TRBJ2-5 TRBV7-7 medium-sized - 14 TGTGCCAGCAGCTTAGGAAACTACCAAGAGACCCAGTACTTC CASSLGNYQETQYF
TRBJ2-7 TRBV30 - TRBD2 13 TGTGCCTGGTCTACTAGCGGGAGTGGCGAGCAGTACTTC CAWSTSGSGEQYF